This passage covers 24 T cell receptor beta chains from one sample sequenced in a study of shared clonotypes between healthy human individuals. Sequencing was performed with immunoSEQ multiplex PCR; in TCRdb, only in-frame clones are kept and a portion is missing. The top ten clones hold about 1% of a sample with about 1.5 million clones, 95% to 97% of them seen once. Source material: naive CD4+ T cells sorted from blood. Subset described: CD45RA+ positively selected. Every receptor here comes from a man aged 30-40 years in good health.

The V call is TRBV28, the J call TRBJ1-4; the match to TRBD1 covers 8 bases. Germline V gene data show CDR1 as MDHEN and CDR2 as SYDVKM. This CDR3 has 14 residues. V was clipped by 7 bases and J by 8 bases; unmatched bases: 9. CDR3 in DNA: TGTGCCAGCACCATAACAGGGGGGTGGGAAAAACTGTTTTTT. Translation: CASTITGGWEKLFF.

This clone appeared a single time. The chain couples TRBV29-1 to TRBJ2-3; 8 nucleotides align to TRBD2. The CDR3 is 14 residues long. Germline CDR1 SQVTM, CDR2 ANQGSEA. J lost 5 bases, V lost 5 bases, and 9 bases had no gene match. CDR3 sequence: CSVLPGRVIDTQYF. The CDR3 coding sequence is TGCAGCGTTCTTCCCGGGAGGGTTATAGATACGCAGTATTTT.

Concerning this clone itself: Different DNA sequences within this sample yield the same CDR3. In nucleotides, the CDR3 is TGTGCCAGCAGTGTAGGACGGTATCAAGAGACCCAGTACTTC. This encodes CASSVGRYQETQYF. The chain is built from TRBV2 and TRBJ2-5; D gene uncertain. V lost 4 bases and J lost 2, with 11 bases in between. The CDR3 is 14 residues long. CDR1 is SNHLY, CDR2 FYNNEI, per germline.

This sequence joins TRBV29-1 and TRBJ2-7; 9 bases agree with TRBD2. The CDR3 consists of 13 residues. Per the germline V gene, CDR1 is SQVTM and CDR2 is ANQGSEA. With V trimmed by 4 bases and J by 5 bases, 6 bases remained unmatched. CDR3 DNA: TGCAGCGTTGGGATAGCGGGAGTGGACGAGCAGTACTTC. It encodes CSVGIAGVDEQYF.

The V call is TRBV9, the J call TRBJ1-3, with a tentative D call TRBD1 (6 bases). The CDR3 sequence is 16 residues long. Germline V gene sequence: CDR1 SGDLS, CDR2 YYNGEE. V was cut by 4 bases and J by 0 bases, with 14 bases left in between. The CDR3 coding sequence is TGTGCCAGCAGCTACCGCTCAGGGGACTCTGGAAACACCATATATTTT. Translating gives CASSYRSGDSGNTIYF.

The V call is TRBV9, the J call TRBJ2-1; 9 nucleotides line up with TRBD2. The CDR3 is 13 amino acids. Trimming removed 5 bases from V and 7 bases from J; junction bases left unmatched: 4. Germline CDR1 SGDLS, CDR2 YYNGEE. CDR3 DNA: TGTGCCAGCAGTCTAGCGGGAATAAATGAGCAGTTCTTC. Translating gives CASSLAGINEQFF.

The chain couples TRBV5-4 to TRBJ2-1; D gene ambiguous. The CDR3 has 15 amino acids. The V and J ends lost 4 bases and 0 bases respectively, with 11 bases between them. The germline CDR1 and CDR2 sequences are SGHNT and YYREEE (reference sequence). CDR3 DNA sequence: TGTGCCAGCAGCAGGGATGTGAGCTCCTACAATGAGCAGTTCTTC. Encoded protein: CASSRDVSSYNEQFF.

The genes are TRBV7-9 and TRBJ2-7, with 13 bases lining up with TRBD2. J lost 5 bases, V lost 1 base, and 5 bases had no gene match. Germline V CDR1 and CDR2: SEHNR, FQNEAQ (reference sequence). The CDR3 is 16 amino acids. CDR3 amino acids: CASSLGGLAGKNEQYF. The CDR3 nucleotides read TGTGCCAGCAGCTTAGGGGGACTAGCGGGAAAAAACGAGCAGTACTTC.

The chain recombines TRBV27 with TRBJ2-3; 7 bases are a match to TRBD2. Germline-derived CDR1 and CDR2 are MNHEY and SMNVEV (reference sequence). Germline trimming cut 8 bases from V and 7 bases from J; bases unmatched to any gene: 18. The CDR3 consists of 16 residues. For the CDR3, the DNA is TGTGCCAGCGCCTCTCAGCGGGCGGGAGAGATATATACGCAGTATTTT. This encodes CASASQRAGEIYTQYF.

J is TRBJ1-2 and V is TRBV11-3; TRBD1 might be the D (5 bases). From germline, CDR1 is SGHNT and CDR2 YENEEA. The V and J ends lost 4 bases and 8 bases respectively, with 11 bases between them. The CDR3 sequence is 12 residues long. DNA of the CDR3: TGTGCCAGCAGCTCCGGGACGTACGGCTACACCTTC. It encodes CASSSGTYGYTF.

Comments on this clone: Other DNA sequences of this sample code for an identical CDR3. The chain has TRBV6-1 and TRBJ1-5; D is ambiguous. Germline V gene sequence: CDR1 MNHNS, CDR2 SASEGT. Trimming removed 2 bases from V and 6 bases from J, with 5 bases in between. The CDR3 totals 12 residues. CDR3 nucleotides: TGTGCCAGCAGTGAAAGAGTTCAGCCCCAGCATTTT. Protein: CASSERVQPQHF.

The chain combines TRBV18 with TRBJ2-1, with a weak D call TRBD1 (6 bases). Per germline, CDR1 KGHSH and CDR2 LQKENI. The CDR3 consists of 17 residues. V lost 1 base and J lost 10, with 23 bases in between. The CDR3 is CASSPLSGGSGQGEQFF. CDR3 nucleotides: TGTGCCAGCTCACCACTTTCTGGGGGCTCCGGTCAAGGCGAGCAGTTCTTC.

This clone has more than one count but fewer than ten. V usage is TRBV27 and J usage is TRBJ2-7; no clear D. Trimming removed 5 bases at V and 5 bases at J, with 7 bases between. The CDR3 runs to 11 residues. Germline V lookup: CDR1 MNHEY, CDR2 SMNVEV (reference sequence). The CDR3 loop reads CASSRRHEQYF. DNA of the CDR3: TGTGCCAGCAGTCGACGCCACGAGCAGTACTTC.

The chain joins TRBV25-1 to TRBJ1-1; D gene uncertain. V shed 1 base and J shed 11 bases, with 17 bases lying between them. CDR1 is MGHDK and CDR2 is SYGVNS in the germline V gene. The CDR3 sequence is 14 residues long. This chain's CDR3 is CASSESRGPLRAFF. DNA of the CDR3: TGTGCCAGCAGTGAATCGAGAGGACCACTTAGGGCTTTCTTT.

This clone was detected once. The V call is TRBV5-1, the J call TRBJ1-4; no definite D call. The CDR3 extends over 13 amino acids. Trimming stripped 5 bases from V and 2 bases from J, with 7 bases between. Per germline, CDR1 SGHRS and CDR2 YFSETQ. The CDR3 DNA is TGCGCCAGCAGGGACGGTACTAATGAAAAACTGTTTTTT. Protein product: CASRDGTNEKLFF.

The chain employs TRBV6-1 and TRBJ2-1; TRBD2 aligns across 13 bases. The V and J ends lost 1 base and 5 bases, in that order; junction bases with no gene match: 11. Germline assignment: CDR1 MNHNS and CDR2 SASEGT. There are 19 residues in the CDR3. CDR3 nucleotides: TGTGCCAGCAGTGAAGGAATTGTCTTGGGGACTAGCGGGAACAATGAGCAGTTCTTC. Its protein is CASSEGIVLGTSGNNEQFF.

The V call is TRBV5-6, the J call TRBJ2-5; the D gene is possibly TRBD2 (6 bases). The germline V gene encodes CDR1 SGHDT and CDR2 YYEEEE. Trimming removed 4 bases from V and 2 bases from J, with 15 bases in between. The CDR3 runs to 15 residues. CDR3 nucleotide sequence: TGTGCCAGCAGCCCTTTTTTGGGGGGACAAGAGACCCAGTACTTC. It specifies CASSPFLGGQETQYF.

The chain has TRBV7-9 and TRBJ2-1; TRBD2 aligns across 15 bases. V was pared by 5 bases and J by 7 bases, with 6 bases of the junction left unmatched. The CDR3 sequence is 16 residues long. Germline CDR1 SEHNR, CDR2 FQNEAQ (reference sequence). Written as DNA, the CDR3 is TGTGCCAGCAGCGGGCCCGGGACTAGCGGGAGGAATGAGCAGTTCTTC. Its protein is CASSGPGTSGRNEQFF. Full variable domain (rest looked up from reference TRBV7-9 and TRBJ2-1): DTGVSQNPRHKITKRGQNVTFRCDPISEHNRLYWYRQTLGQGPEFLTYFQNEAQLEKSRLLSDRFSAERPKGSFSTLEIQRTEQGDSAMYLCASSGPGTSGRNEQFFGPGTRLTVL.

V usage is TRBV7-9 and J usage is TRBJ2-7, with 10 bases lining up with TRBD2. The V segment lost 1 base and the J segment 4 bases; nucleotides outside the gene matches: 4. CDR1 and CDR2 (germline): SEHNR, FQNEAQ (reference sequence). The CDR3 consists of 15 residues. This CDR3 reads CASSLGLAGHYEQYF. DNA for the CDR3: TGTGCCAGCAGCTTAGGACTAGCGGGTCATTACGAGCAGTACTTC.

The rearrangement links TRBV4-1 to TRBJ1-5; D perhaps matches TRBD1 (6 bases). From germline, CDR1 is MGHRA and CDR2 YSYEKL. The CDR3 consists of 14 residues. The germline V and J ends were trimmed by 5 bases and 3 bases, with 11 bases remaining between them. The CDR3 nucleotides read TGCGCCAGCAGCTCACGGACAGTCAATCAGCCCCAGCATTTT. It is translated as CASSSRTVNQPQHF.

To note about this clone: Other nucleotide sequences from this sample produce the same CDR3. The genes are TRBV7-9 and TRBJ2-1, with unresolved D. V lost 2 bases, J lost 1 base, and 0 bases lay in between. Per germline, CDR1 SEHNR and CDR2 FQNEAQ (reference sequence). The CDR3 loop spans 12 amino acids. CDR3 sequence (DNA): TGTGCCAGCAGCTTATCCTACAATGAGCAGTTCTTC. Translating gives CASSLSYNEQFF.

The V call is TRBV10-3, the J call TRBJ2-3, with 7 bases aligning to TRBD2. Trimming cost V 6 bases and J 5 bases; bases outside gene matches: 14. The germline V gene encodes CDR1 ENHRY and CDR2 SYGVKD. The CDR3 covers 16 residues. The CDR3 is CAIRASRGRTGDTQYF. The CDR3, as DNA: TGTGCCATCAGGGCCTCTCGCGGGAGAACCGGAGATACGCAGTATTTT.

V gene TRBV18 combines with J gene TRBJ1-1; D gene ambiguous. The CDR3 covers 14 residues. Germline CDR1 KGHSH, CDR2 LQKENI. V gave up 1 base and J gave up 6 bases, with 12 bases separating them. This CDR3 is CASSPLPGGPEAFF. As DNA, the CDR3 is TGTGCCAGCTCACCACTGCCGGGAGGACCTGAAGCTTTCTTT.

The V gene is TRBV9, the J gene TRBJ2-3; tentatively, D is TRBD1 or TRBD2 (5 bases each). The CDR3 is made up of 14 amino acids. The germline V gene has CDR1 SGDLS and CDR2 YYNGEE. V lost 0 bases, J lost 6 bases, and 11 bases lay in between. This chain's CDR3 is CASSVVGEWDTQYF. CDR3 bases: TGTGCCAGCAGCGTAGTGGGGGAATGGGATACGCAGTATTTT.